This T cell receptor (beta chain) was found in a study of CD8+ T cells in alopecia areata (dated by TCRdb to the late 2010s). With regard to the full study: To study T cell clonal expansion in alopecia areata, the researchers applied high-throughput TCRbeta sequencing to both the C3H/HeJ mouse model and human patients. Human TCRbeta sequencing covered scalp tissue and sorted CD4+ and CD8+ peripheral blood T cells from patchy and totalis/universalis alopecia areata patients and healthy controls. Clonality in the scalp was compared among normal scalp (n=4), patchy alopecia areata scalp (n=8), and alopecia totalis/universalis scalp (n=8). The RNA source kit depended on sample type: the PAXgene miRNA kit for fixed scalp, the miRNeasy kit for PBMCs, and the RNeasy kit for mouse skin. TCRbeta CDR3 regions were amplified by immunoSEQ multiplex PCR using 35 Vbeta forward and 13 Jbeta reverse primers. Study-level results and caveats: Resident alphabeta T cells in normal human skin are also sequenced, complicating scalp TCR repertoire analysis, unlike mouse skin dominated by gammadelta T cells. TCR sequences shared between patients were less clear than in mice, possibly partly because of HLA diversity in the patient population. Lesional scalp, especially in alopecia totalis/universalis, showed higher clonality and more expanded CD8+ clones than normal scalp, suggesting antigenic drive.

PBMCs were isolated by density centrifugation and stained for CD3, CD4 and CD8, after which CD4+ and CD8+ T cells were sorted on a FACSAria. Scalp biopsies and blood samples were obtained from unaffected controls. This clone came up many times. There is no known antigen for this receptor. There are no base qualities to consult, and no much larger clone falls within one base. Library preparation employed the immunoSEQ multiplex PCR assay. RNA was extracted from all samples and reverse transcribed into cDNA as template for TCR sequencing. First-strand cDNA was synthesized using SuperScript III with a 2:1 mix of oligo-dT and random hexamers. Amplification bias was assessed with a synthetic immune receptor repertoire, and residual bias was removed computationally. On the authors' methods: Raw reads were preprocessed to remove errors, and CDR3 was defined by IMGT conventions from the conserved cysteine to phenylalanine. Clonality was computed by normalizing Shannon entropy by log2 of the number of productive unique TCRs and subtracting the result from 1. Scalp TCRbeta sequences were cross-referenced with sorted blood CD4 and CD8 repertoires so that the CD4 or CD8 identity of scalp clones could be inferred. Not all clones reach the TCRdb copy of this immuneACCESS table, which keeps in-frame sequences only. Checked studies attribute under half of the gap to unresolved V genes and leave the rest unexplained. That table supplies the V and J calls and clone size; D and trimming were determined from the DNA. This sample holds roughly 150,000 clones; 55% were observed only once. The ten largest clones represent more than 4.5% of the sample.

This receptor was taken from a human donor in good health. The sample comprised CD4+ T cells sorted from blood.

At the DNA level, the sequence is TGTGCCACCAGCAGAGATAGGAGAGATGACACCTTC. It translates as CATSRDRRDDTF. The rearrangement combines TRBV15 with TRBJ1-2; the D gene cannot be named for sure. Reading from cysteine to phenylalanine, the CDR3 counts 12 amino acids. Only the CDR3 DNA is retained, 36 bases long and in frame from the first base. CDR1 and CDR2 were assigned from the germline V gene (reference sequence) as LNHNV and YYDKDF. V is cut by 0 bases and J by 12 bases, and the space between the germline ends is 11 bases. When the CDR3 is completed using the reference TRBV15 and TRBJ1-2 genes on either side, the full variable domain is DAMVIQNPRYQVTQFGKPVTLSCSQTLNHNVMYWYQQKSSQAPKLLFHYYDKDFNNEADTPDNFQSRRPNTSFCFLDIRSPGLGDTAMYLCATSRDRRDDTFGSGTRLTVV.